Listed here are 20 T cell receptor beta chains from one sample, sequenced in a study of yellow fever vaccine responses in identical twins (dated by TCRdb to between 2018 and 2020). Receptor libraries were prepared by RT-PCR. This sample was sequenced with an Illumina HiSeq 2500. TCRdb passed the public sequencing reads through fastp at Q25 and MiXCR, retaining productive beta sequences. Each entry is one CDR3 protein sequence, shown with its most common DNA and genes. The sample table lists 5,000 or so distinct CDR3 sequences, roughly 86% of them with a count of one. Clones ranked in the top ten supply approximately 2.1% of the sample. Here the sequenced sample was T cells from blood (PBMCs), unsorted or a sorted subset (not recorded which), taken before or after yellow fever vaccination (not recorded which). The receptors shown here come from a woman under 30 who received the yellow fever vaccine. Donor details come from another sample of the same person, matched by shared clones.

In its sample, this clonotype was seen once. This chain links TRBV30 with TRBJ1-1; a possible D gene is TRBD1 (5 bases). The V gene's germline CDR1 is GTSNPN and CDR2 SVGIG (reference sequence). V was shortened by 3 bases and J by 3 bases, with 8 bases between the two germline ends. The CDR3 runs 12 residues. CDR3 nucleotides: TGTGCCTGGAGGCAGGGAGACACTGAAGCTTTCTTT. Translating gives CAWRQGDTEAFF.

The chain couples TRBV10-3 to TRBJ2-7, with 11 bases matching TRBD2. The ends lost 3 bases at V and 7 bases at J; junction bases unmatched: 5. There are 14 residues in the CDR3. The germline V gene encodes CDR1 ENHRY and CDR2 SYGVKD. This CDR3 reads CAISDTSGSLEQYF. The CDR3 coding sequence is TGTGCCATCAGTGACACTAGCGGGAGCCTAGAGCAGTACTTC.

This chain uses TRBV29-1 with TRBJ2-1; 9 positions match TRBD2. The ends lost 5 bases at V and 3 bases at J; junction bases unmatched: 8. Germline CDR1 SQVTM, CDR2 ANQGSEA. This CDR3 has 15 residues. CDR3 nucleotide sequence: TGCAGCGTTCTCCCCCTAGCGGGAATCTACAATGAGCAGTTCTTC. Its translation: CSVLPLAGIYNEQFF.

The V gene is TRBV12-3 or TRBV12-4, the J gene TRBJ2-2; no reliable D call. The CDR3 contains 12 residues. V was pared by 5 bases and J by 5 bases, with 6 bases between. The CDR3 coding sequence is TGTGCCAGCAGTCAGAGGACCGGGGAGCTGTTTTTT. Translated, it gives CASSQRTGELFF.

The V gene is TRBV4-1, the J gene TRBJ2-3; perhaps TRBD1 as D (5 bases). CDR1 and CDR2 from the germline V gene are MGHRA and YSYEKL. This CDR3 is built from 14 residues. Trimming pared 1 base from V and 3 bases from J, leaving 8 bases between. The CDR3 sequence is CASSQAGYTDTQYF. The CDR3 nucleotides read TGCGCCAGCAGCCAAGCAGGGTATACAGATACGCAGTATTTT.

The chain couples TRBV4-2 to TRBJ2-1; maybe TRBD2 (7 bases). This CDR3 region has 16 residues. The germline V gene has CDR1 LGHNA and CDR2 YNFKEQ. Trimming took off 0 bases at V and 4 bases at J, with 13 bases between the two ends. CDR3 loop: CASSQEPGGTYNEQFF. As DNA, the CDR3 is TGTGCCAGCAGCCAAGAACCGGGGGGCACGTACAATGAGCAGTTCTTC.

V is TRBV9 and J is TRBJ2-2; 7 nucleotides line up with TRBD2. Germline values: CDR1 SGDLS, CDR2 YYNGEE. This CDR3 is built from 17 residues. Trimming removed 0 bases from V and 6 bases from J; junction bases left unmatched: 11. For the CDR3, the DNA is TGTGCCAGCAGCGTAGGGGGTAGCGGGTACACACCCGGGGAGCTGTTTTTT. Its translation is CASSVGGSGYTPGELFF.

The chain uses TRBV4-1 and TRBJ1-1; a weak D match, TRBD1 (5 bases). The CDR3 is 15 amino acids. Trimming left V 1 base short and J 4 bases short, with 13 bases between. CDR1 is MGHRA and CDR2 is YSYEKL in the germline V gene. The CDR3 reads CASSQGRGMGTEAFF. DNA of the CDR3: TGCGCCAGCAGCCAAGGTCGGGGGATGGGCACTGAAGCTTTCTTT.

The V call is TRBV29-1, the J call TRBJ2-3; D uncertain. Trimming took off 1 base at V and 0 bases at J, with 11 bases between the two ends. CDR3 length equals 15 residues. Germline CDR1 and CDR2: SQVTM and ANQGSEA. The CDR3 sequence is CSVEGTSLSTDTQYF. Written as DNA, the CDR3 is TGCAGCGTTGAAGGGACCTCGCTTAGCACAGATACGCAGTATTTT.

The chain is built from TRBV29-1 and TRBJ2-5; 7 positions agree with TRBD1. Germline assignment: CDR1 SQVTM and CDR2 ANQGSEA. The CDR3 contains 12 residues. The junction had 2 bases not matched to a gene; V was cut back by 4 bases and J by 3 bases. The CDR3 nucleotides read TGCAGCGTTGTTGGACAGGAAGAGACCCAGTACTTC. Translated: CSVVGQEETQYF.

The chain employs TRBV4-1 and TRBJ1-1; 8 bases match TRBD1. The CDR3 spans 16 residues. Germline values: CDR1 MGHRA, CDR2 YSYEKL. The ends lost 1 base at V and 1 base at J; junction bases unmatched: 5. CDR3 sequence: CASSQVGDRGNTEAFF. The CDR3 region has the DNA TGCGCCAGCAGCCAAGTGGGCGACAGGGGGAACACTGAAGCTTTCTTT.

In DNA form, the CDR3 reads TGCGCCATTAAGACAGGGAGTTCACCCCTCCACTTT. It yields the protein CAIKTGSSPLHF. V usage is TRBV10-1 and J usage is TRBJ1-6; 7 bases fit TRBD1. There are 12 residues in the CDR3. The ends lost 10 bases at V and 9 bases at J; junction bases unmatched: 6. Germline V lookup: CDR1 WNHNN, CDR2 SYGVQD (reference sequence).

V gene TRBV11-3 combines with J gene TRBJ2-1, with 7 bases fitting TRBD2. Germline CDR1 and CDR2: SGHNT and YENEEA. After removal of 1 base from V and 7 bases from J, the junction contained 10 bases not matched to a gene. The CDR3 is 16 amino acids. The CDR3 loop is CASSLGGGSGGNEQFF. CDR3 nucleotides: TGTGCCAGCAGCTTAGGAGGCGGGAGCGGTGGAAATGAGCAGTTCTTC.

V is TRBV5-1 and J is TRBJ2-7; D perhaps matches TRBD2 (6 bases). V shed 0 bases and J shed 5 bases, with 12 bases lying between them. The V gene's germline CDR1 is SGHRS and CDR2 YFSETQ. The CDR3 spans 14 residues. In nucleotides, the CDR3 is TGCGCCAGCAGCTTGGCTAGCGATAGAAACGAGCAGTACTTC. Amino acids: CASSLASDRNEQYF.

The gene calls are TRBV4-3 and TRBJ2-1, with D maybe TRBD2 (8 bases). Germline V gene lookup returns CDR1 LGHNA and CDR2 YSLEER. V lost 0 bases and J 1 base, leaving 13 bases between the germline ends. This CDR3 is 17 amino acids long. CDR3 nucleotide sequence: TGCGCCAGCAGCCAAGATCGGGAGGGGGCATCCTACAATGAGCAGTTCTTC. Its translation: CASSQDREGASYNEQFF.

This clonotype was seen only a few times. The gene calls are TRBV11-3 and TRBJ2-7; TRBD2 matches at 9 bases. The CDR3 has 16 amino acids. Germline CDR1 SGHNT, CDR2 YENEEA. J was trimmed by 7 bases and V by 3 bases; bases with no gene match: 13. CDR3 DNA sequence: TGTGCCAGCAGCTTTTACTCGGTGGGGCGGGGGGGGGAGCAGTACTTC. This gives the protein CASSFYSVGRGGEQYF.

The rearrangement joins TRBV2 to TRBJ2-1; 10 positions agree with TRBD2. This CDR3 comprises 15 residues. After removal of 2 bases from V and 5 bases from J, the junction contained 3 bases not matched to a gene. CDR1 is SNHLY, CDR2 FYNNEI, per germline. The CDR3 DNA follows: TGTGCCAGCAGTGAATGGACTAGCGGTAACAATGAGCAGTTCTTC. Protein: CASSEWTSGNNEQFF.

The CDR3, as DNA: TGCGCCAGCAGCCAAGGACTAGGGACCTACGAGCAGTACTTC. Translating gives CASSQGLGTYEQYF. The chain has TRBV4-1 and TRBJ2-7; tentatively, D is TRBD2 (6 bases). Trimming cost V 1 base and J 2 bases, with 9 bases left between them. Germline CDR1 and CDR2: MGHRA and YSYEKL. The CDR3 consists of 14 residues.

The chain combines TRBV3-1 with TRBJ2-5, with D perhaps matching TRBD2 (6 bases). Trimming shortened V by 4 bases and J by 5 bases, and 14 bases separated the two germline ends. CDR1 and CDR2 from the germline V gene are LGHDT and YNNKEL (reference sequence). The CDR3 has 14 residues. The CDR3 here is CASSPPGLPETQYF. The CDR3 nucleotides are TGTGCCAGCAGCCCCCCTGGACTACCGGAGACCCAGTACTTC.

The chain is built from TRBV4-1 and TRBJ2-5; D tentatively fits TRBD1 or TRBD2 (5 bases each). This CDR3 is built from 16 residues. With 0 bases removed from V and 4 bases from J, the gap between germline ends came to 15 bases. Germline V lookup: CDR1 MGHRA, CDR2 YSYEKL. CDR3 bases: TGCGCCAGCAGCCAAGAGGGGCGGGTTTCGGGAGAGACCCAGTACTTC. As protein: CASSQEGRVSGETQYF.